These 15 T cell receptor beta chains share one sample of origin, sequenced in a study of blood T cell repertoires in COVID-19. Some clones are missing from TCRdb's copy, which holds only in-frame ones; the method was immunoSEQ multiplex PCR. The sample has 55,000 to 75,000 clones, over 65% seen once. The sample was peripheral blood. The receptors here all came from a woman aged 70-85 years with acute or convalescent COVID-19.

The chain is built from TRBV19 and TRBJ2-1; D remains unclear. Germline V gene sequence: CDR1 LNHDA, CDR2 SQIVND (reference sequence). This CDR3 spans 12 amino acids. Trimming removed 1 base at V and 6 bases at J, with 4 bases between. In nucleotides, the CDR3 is TGTGCCAGTAGTATAGGTATCAATGAGCAGTTCTTC. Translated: CASSIGINEQFF.

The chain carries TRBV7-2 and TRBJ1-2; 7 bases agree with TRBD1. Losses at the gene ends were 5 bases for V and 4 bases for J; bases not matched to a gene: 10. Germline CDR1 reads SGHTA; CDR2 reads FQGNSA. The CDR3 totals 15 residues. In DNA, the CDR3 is TGTGCCAGCAGCATAATACCGGGACAGCCCTATGGCTACACCTTC. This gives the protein CASSIIPGQPYGYTF. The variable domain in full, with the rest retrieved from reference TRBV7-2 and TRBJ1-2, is GAGVSQSPSNKVTEKGKDVELRCDPISGHTALYWYRQSLGQGLEFLIYFQGNSAPDKSGLPSDRFSAERTGGSVSTLTIQRTQQEDSAVYLCASSIIPGQPYGYTFGSGTRLTVV.

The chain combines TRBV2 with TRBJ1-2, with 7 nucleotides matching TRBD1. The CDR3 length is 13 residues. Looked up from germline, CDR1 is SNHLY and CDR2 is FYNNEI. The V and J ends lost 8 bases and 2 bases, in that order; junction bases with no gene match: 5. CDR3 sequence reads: CASQGGINYGYTF. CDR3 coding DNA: TGTGCCAGCCAGGGGGGAATAAACTATGGCTACACCTTC.

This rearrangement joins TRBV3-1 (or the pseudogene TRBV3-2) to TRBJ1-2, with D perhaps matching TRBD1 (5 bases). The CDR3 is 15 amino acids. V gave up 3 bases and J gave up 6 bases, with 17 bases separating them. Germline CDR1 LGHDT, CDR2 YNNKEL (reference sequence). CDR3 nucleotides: TGTGCCAGCAGCCAGATACCGGGACTTGCAGATGGCTACACCTTC. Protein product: CASSQIPGLADGYTF.

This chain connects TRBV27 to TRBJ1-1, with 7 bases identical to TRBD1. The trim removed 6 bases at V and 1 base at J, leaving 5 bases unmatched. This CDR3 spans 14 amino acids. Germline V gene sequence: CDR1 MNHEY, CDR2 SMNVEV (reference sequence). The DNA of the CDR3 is TGTGCCAGCAGCCTTCAGGGGGAGAACACTGAAGCTTTCTTT. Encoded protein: CASSLQGENTEAFF.

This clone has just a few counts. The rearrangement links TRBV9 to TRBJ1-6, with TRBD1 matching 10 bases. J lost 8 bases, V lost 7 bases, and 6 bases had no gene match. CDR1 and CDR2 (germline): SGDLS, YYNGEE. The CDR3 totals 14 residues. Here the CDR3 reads CASGPGTGDSPLHF. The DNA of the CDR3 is TGTGCCAGCGGCCCCGGGACAGGGGATTCACCCCTCCACTTT. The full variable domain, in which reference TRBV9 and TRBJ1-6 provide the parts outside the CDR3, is DSGVTQTPKHLITATGQRVTLRCSPRSGDLSVYWYQQSLDQGLQFLIQYYNGEERAKGNILERFSAQQFPDLHSELNLSSLELGDSALYFCASGPGTGDSPLHFGNGTRLTVT.

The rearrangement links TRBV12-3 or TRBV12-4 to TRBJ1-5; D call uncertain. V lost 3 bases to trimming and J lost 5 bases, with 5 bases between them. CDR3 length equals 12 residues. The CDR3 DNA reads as TGTGCCAGCAGTTTTCAGGATCAGCCCCAGCATTTT. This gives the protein CASSFQDQPQHF.

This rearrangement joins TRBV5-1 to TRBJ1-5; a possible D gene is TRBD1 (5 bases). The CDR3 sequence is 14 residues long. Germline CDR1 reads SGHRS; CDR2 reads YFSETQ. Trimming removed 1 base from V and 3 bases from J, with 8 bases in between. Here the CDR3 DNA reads TGCGCCAGCAGCTTGACAGGTCCCAATCAGCCCCAGCATTTT. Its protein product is CASSLTGPNQPQHF.

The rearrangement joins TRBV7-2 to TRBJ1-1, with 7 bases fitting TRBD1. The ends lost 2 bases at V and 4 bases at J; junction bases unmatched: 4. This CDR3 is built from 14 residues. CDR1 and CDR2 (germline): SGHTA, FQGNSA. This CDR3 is CASSLTGAITEAFF. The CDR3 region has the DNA TGTGCCAGCAGCTTAACAGGGGCGATCACTGAAGCTTTCTTT.

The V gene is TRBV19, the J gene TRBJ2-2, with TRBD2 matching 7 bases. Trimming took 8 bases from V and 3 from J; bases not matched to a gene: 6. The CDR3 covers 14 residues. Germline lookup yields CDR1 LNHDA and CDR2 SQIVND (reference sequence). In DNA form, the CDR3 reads TGTGCCAGTCGGTCACGGGGGGACACCGGGGAGCTGTTTTTT. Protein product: CASRSRGDTGELFF.

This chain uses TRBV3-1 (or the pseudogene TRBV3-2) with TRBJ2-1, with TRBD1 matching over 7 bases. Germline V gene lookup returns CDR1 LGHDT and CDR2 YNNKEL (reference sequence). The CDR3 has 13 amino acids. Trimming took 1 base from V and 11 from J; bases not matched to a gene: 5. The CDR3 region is CASSQATQGKQFF. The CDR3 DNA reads TGTGCCAGCAGCCAAGCCACACAGGGGAAGCAGTTCTTC.

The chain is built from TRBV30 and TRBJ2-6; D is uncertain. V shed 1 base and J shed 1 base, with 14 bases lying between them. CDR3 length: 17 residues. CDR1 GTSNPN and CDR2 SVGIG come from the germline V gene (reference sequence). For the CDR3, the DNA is TGTGCCTGGAGTGACTTTCTGGTCCTTTCTGGGGCCAACGTCCTGACTTTC. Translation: CAWSDFLVLSGANVLTF.

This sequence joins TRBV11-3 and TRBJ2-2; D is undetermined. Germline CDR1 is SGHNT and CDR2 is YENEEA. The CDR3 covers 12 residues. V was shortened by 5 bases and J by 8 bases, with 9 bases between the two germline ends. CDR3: CASSHVAGELFF. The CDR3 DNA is TGTGCCAGCAGCCATGTCGCGGGGGAGCTGTTTTTT.

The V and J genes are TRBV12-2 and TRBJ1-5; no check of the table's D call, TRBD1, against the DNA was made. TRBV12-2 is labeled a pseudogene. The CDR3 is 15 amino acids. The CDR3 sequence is CASPTDTGIDQPQHF. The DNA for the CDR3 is TGTGCAAGTCCTACGGACACTGGGATAGATCAGCCCCAGCATTTT.

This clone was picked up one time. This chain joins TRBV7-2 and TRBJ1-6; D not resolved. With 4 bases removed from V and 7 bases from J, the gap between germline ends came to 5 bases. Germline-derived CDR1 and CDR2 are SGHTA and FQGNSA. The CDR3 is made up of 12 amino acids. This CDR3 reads CASSSQNSPLHF. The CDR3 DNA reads TGTGCCAGCAGCTCCCAGAATTCACCCCTCCACTTT.